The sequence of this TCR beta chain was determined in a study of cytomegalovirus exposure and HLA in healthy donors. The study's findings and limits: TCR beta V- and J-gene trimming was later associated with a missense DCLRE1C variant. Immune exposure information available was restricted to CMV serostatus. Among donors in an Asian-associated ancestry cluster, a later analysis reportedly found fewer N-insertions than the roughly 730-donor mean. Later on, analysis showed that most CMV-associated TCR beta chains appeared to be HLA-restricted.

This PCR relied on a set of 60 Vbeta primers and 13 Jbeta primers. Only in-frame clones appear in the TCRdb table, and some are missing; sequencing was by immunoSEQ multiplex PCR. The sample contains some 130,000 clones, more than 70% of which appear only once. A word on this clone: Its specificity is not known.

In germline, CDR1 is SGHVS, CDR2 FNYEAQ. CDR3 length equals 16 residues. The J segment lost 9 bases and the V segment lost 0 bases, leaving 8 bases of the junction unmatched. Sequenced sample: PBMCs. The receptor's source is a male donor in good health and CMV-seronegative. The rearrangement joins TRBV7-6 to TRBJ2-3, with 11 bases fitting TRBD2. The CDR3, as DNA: TGTGCCAGCAGCTTAGCGGCGACTAGCGGGGACCTCACGCAGTATTTT. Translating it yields CASSLAATSGDLTQYF.